This T cell receptor beta chain derives from a study of shared clonotypes between healthy human individuals. Findings of the study overall: Of the naive CD4 clonotypes, roughly 5.2% were shared across several donors. Clonotypes not shared had lower generation probabilities than those common to all four donors.

The CDR3 length is 14 residues. Trimming removed 5 bases at V and 4 bases at J, with 15 bases between. In germline, CDR1 is MDHEN, CDR2 SYDVKM. With regard to this clone: Antigen specificity is unknown.

It was CD45RO-negative cells, positively selected for CCR7, that made up naive CD8 cells, with terminally differentiated effector memory CD45RA+ cells excluded. Clones were sequenced by immunoSEQ multiplex PCR, and TCRdb holds only the in-frame ones, with some missing. The sample shows more than 2 million clones, roughly 93% of them seen only once. The chain employs TRBV28 and TRBJ2-7, with D possibly called TRBD1 or TRBD2 (5 bases each). The sequenced material came from naive CD8+ T cells from PBMCs. The TCR was taken from a man younger than 35 in good health. Some clones in this sample may be carry-over from other donors' samples. The CDR3 protein is CASSTQGPAYEQYF. DNA of the CDR3: TGTGCCAGCAGTACCCAGGGACCAGCTTACGAGCAGTACTTC. The whole variable domain, filled in from reference TRBV28 and TRBJ2-7, reads DVKVTQSSRYLVKRTGEKVFLECVQDMDHENMFWYRQDPGLGLRLIYFSYDVKMKEKGDIPEGYSVSREKKERFSLILESASTNQTSMYLCASSTQGPAYEQYFGPGTRLTVT.